Below are 24 T cell receptor beta chains sequenced from a single sample in a study of T cells in Graves' hyperthyroidism and ophthalmopathy. Template material for amplifying TCR beta CDR3 regions consisted of RNA transcripts. RT-PCR in the first round (using the HTBI primer set) targeted the TCR CDR3. TCRdb called the multiplex PCR reads again in MiXCR, with one record for every CDR3 protein. The table includes fewer than 750,000 distinct CDR3 sequences, more than 14% detected once. Sample: blood. The source of these receptors is a woman between 45 and 65 years old with Graves' ophthalmopathy.

This clonotype appeared many times. The chain has TRBV7-8 and TRBJ2-7, with D perhaps TRBD1 or TRBD2 (5 bases each). The CDR3 runs to 14 residues. Germline V gene sequence: CDR1 SGHVS, CDR2 FQNEAQ. Trimming pared 11 bases from V and 6 bases from J, leaving 23 bases between. The CDR3 DNA reads as TGTGCCGGCACCCGGCGCAGGGACGGCTCCGAGCAGTACTTC. Encoded protein: CAGTRRRDGSEQYF.

This clonotype was seen ten or more times. A read error may produce the germline difference seen at one junction end. The rearrangement joins TRBV7-7 to TRBJ2-3; TRBD2 matches at 11 bases. The CDR3 covers 17 residues. CDR1 and CDR2 from the germline V gene are SSHAT and FNYEAQ (reference sequence). CDR3 sequence reads: CASSAWTSGPSTDTQYF. CDR3 nucleotide sequence: TGTGCTAGCAGCGCTTGGACTAGCGGGCCCAGCACAGATACGCAGTATTTT.

This clonotype has a count of ten or more. The CDR3 here is CASSQGRGGDTQYF. As DNA, the CDR3 is TGTGCCAGCAGCCAAGGGCGAGGGGGAGATACGCAGTATTTT. V usage is TRBV3-1 and J usage is TRBJ2-3; D possibly corresponds to TRBD1 (6 bases). Trimming took 1 base from V and 5 from J, leaving 10 bases between them. The CDR3 is 14 amino acids. CDR1 is LGHDT and CDR2 is YNNKEL in the germline V gene (reference sequence).

The rearrangement links TRBV7-2 to TRBJ2-5, with 9 nucleotides matching TRBD2. Germline-derived CDR1 and CDR2 are SGHTA and FQGNSA. CDR3 size: 17 residues. The V and J ends lost 3 bases and 5 bases, in that order; junction bases with no gene match: 13. The CDR3 here is CASSFLAGGPTPETQYF. CDR3 in DNA: TGTGCCAGCAGCTTTCTCGCGGGAGGGCCCACGCCGGAGACCCAGTACTTC.

This clonotype appeared many times. V is TRBV3-1 and J is TRBJ2-3; TRBD2 aligns across 8 bases. Germline CDR1 reads LGHDT; CDR2 reads YNNKEL (reference sequence). V shed 4 bases, J shed 2 bases, and the junction held 8 bases outside the gene matches. The CDR3 contains 16 residues. The CDR3 nucleotides read TGTGCCAGCAGCCGCCAGGGAGCGGGAGTCACAGATACGCAGTATTTT. This encodes CASSRQGAGVTDTQYF.

Written as DNA, the CDR3 is TGTGCCAGCAGCTTAGCGGGGCAGGGGAGCTATGGCTACACCTTC. Amino acids: CASSLAGQGSYGYTF. The J gene is TRBJ1-2, the V gene TRBV7-9; possible D gene TRBD1, 6 bases. The CDR3 covers 15 residues. Between the trimmed V and J ends, which lost 0 bases and 4 bases, there was a span of 12 bases. Germline loops: CDR1 SEHNR, CDR2 FQNEAQ (reference sequence).

At least ten counts were recorded for this clonotype. The rearrangement joins TRBV3-1 to TRBJ2-1; D is unclear. Trimming pared 1 base from V and 6 bases from J, leaving 7 bases between. CDR1 is LGHDT and CDR2 is YNNKEL in the germline V gene (reference sequence). The CDR3 totals 13 residues. The CDR3 DNA reads as TGTGCCAGCAGCCAAGTCGAAGCCAATGAGCAGTTCTTC. Protein product: CASSQVEANEQFF.

This clonotype was found many times. This chain connects TRBV12-3 or TRBV12-4 to TRBJ2-3; 9 bases match TRBD2. V shed 6 bases, J shed 5 bases, and the junction held 12 bases outside the gene matches. The CDR3 runs to 16 residues. The CDR3 loop reads CASRRTSEPIIDTQYF. The CDR3 DNA is TGTGCCAGCAGAAGGACTAGCGAGCCCATCATAGATACGCAGTATTTT.

This clonotype showed up many times. The rearrangement links TRBV18 to TRBJ1-1, with D perhaps TRBD1 (5 bases). Germline V gives CDR1 KGHSH, CDR2 LQKENI. CDR3 size: 13 residues. With 3 bases removed from V and 6 bases from J, the gap between germline ends came to 11 bases. CDR3 sequence reads: CASSPPLGAEAFF. For the CDR3, the DNA is TGTGCCAGCTCACCGCCTTTGGGGGCTGAAGCTTTCTTT.

The sample holds a few counts of this clonotype. V is TRBV20-1 and J is TRBJ2-7; 13 nucleotides match TRBD2. Trimming at V came to 6 bases and at J to 4 bases, leaving 9 bases not matched to a gene. This CDR3 is built from 15 residues. Germline V gene lookup returns CDR1 DFQATT and CDR2 SNEGSKA (reference sequence). The DNA for the CDR3 is TGCAGTGCCCCAGGACTAGCGGGAGATGTTTACGAGCAGTACTTC. Amino acids: CSAPGLAGDVYEQYF.

This clonotype has only a few counts. The chain is built from TRBV15 and TRBJ2-1, with D unresolved. CDR3 length equals 13 residues. Trimming removed 0 bases at V and 9 bases at J, with 9 bases between. Germline CDR1 LNHNV, CDR2 YYDKDF (reference sequence). The CDR3 is CATSRDGIAEQFF. Here the CDR3 DNA reads TGTGCCACCAGCAGAGATGGGATCGCTGAGCAGTTCTTC.

The table lists this clonotype with many counts. The chain carries TRBV12-3 or TRBV12-4 and TRBJ2-1; the D gene could be TRBD1 or TRBD2 (6 bases each). The V gene lost 2 bases and the J gene lost 4 bases, with 15 bases spanning the gap. The CDR3 has 16 residues. This CDR3 reads CASSLRGQGLYNEQFF. Here the CDR3 DNA reads TGTGCCAGCAGTTTACGGGGGCAGGGTCTATACAATGAGCAGTTCTTC.

This clonotype occurred many times. The rearrangement links TRBV5-1 to TRBJ2-3; the D is unclear. The V end was cut by 3 bases, the J end by 4 bases, with 15 bases between. The CDR3 has 15 residues. The germline V gene has CDR1 SGHRS and CDR2 YFSETQ. CDR3 coding DNA: TGCGCCAGCAGCTCAAGACCCGACGGAGCAGATACGCAGTATTTT. This codes for CASSSRPDGADTQYF.

Here the CDR3 DNA reads TGCAGCGTTGAGCGGGGGGGGGACACTGAAGCTTTCTTT. Translated: CSVERGGDTEAFF. This chain connects TRBV29-1 to TRBJ1-1; possibly TRBD1 for D (5 bases). This CDR3 contains 13 residues. V gave up 3 bases and J gave up 3 bases, with 11 bases separating them. Germline V lookup: CDR1 SQVTM, CDR2 ANQGSEA.

There are a few counts of this clonotype. Here the CDR3 DNA reads TGCGCCAGCAGCCCACGCCTAGCGGAAAAAAACATTCAGTACTTC. Amino acids: CASSPRLAEKNIQYF. The J gene is TRBJ2-4, the V gene TRBV4-1; 7 bases map to TRBD2. This CDR3 comprises 15 residues. Germline V gene data show CDR1 as MGHRA and CDR2 as YSYEKL. Losses at the gene ends were 4 bases for V and 4 bases for J; bases not matched to a gene: 7.

This clonotype was seen more than once but under ten times. This chain joins TRBV9 and TRBJ2-7, with a possible D match to TRBD1 (5 bases). Trimming took 0 bases from V and 2 from J, leaving 9 bases between them. Looked up from germline, CDR1 is SGDLS and CDR2 is YYNGEE. The CDR3 contains 14 residues. CDR3: CASSVEGEAYEQYF. DNA for the CDR3: TGTGCCAGCAGCGTAGAAGGGGAAGCCTACGAGCAGTACTTC.

In this sample, this clonotype turned up many times. The J gene is TRBJ2-7, the V gene TRBV10-2, with no clear D. Germline values: CDR1 WSHSY, CDR2 SAAADI. The CDR3 is 13 amino acids. V lost 4 bases and J lost 4, with 11 bases in between. The chain's CDR3 is CASSAAKTYEQYF. In DNA form, the CDR3 reads TGCGCCAGCAGTGCGGCTAAGACTTACGAGCAGTACTTC.

The chain recombines TRBV7-2 with TRBJ1-2; D call uncertain. Trimming shortened V by 5 bases and J by 7 bases, and 14 bases separated the two germline ends. Germline-derived CDR1 and CDR2 are SGHTA and FQGNSA. CDR3 length equals 13 residues. The CDR3 protein is CASSTRGNLGYTF. CDR3 nucleotide sequence: TGTGCCAGCAGCACCCGGGGTAATCTTGGCTACACCTTC.

The gene calls are TRBV25-1 and TRBJ1-2, with TRBD1 as a possible D gene (5 bases). Germline CDR1 is MGHDK and CDR2 is SYGVNS. This CDR3 has 15 amino acids. Trimming left V 0 bases short and J 4 bases short, with 12 bases between. The CDR3 bases are TGTGCCAGCAGTGAATACGAAGGGGCAGGCTATGGCTACACCTTC. Its translation is CASSEYEGAGYGYTF.

The gene calls are TRBV24-1 and TRBJ2-2, with 12 nucleotides matching TRBD2. Germline CDR1 is KGHDR and CDR2 is SFDVKD. The trim removed 5 bases at V and 6 bases at J, leaving 9 bases unmatched. This CDR3 is built from 17 residues. CDR3 sequence: CATSGRTSGKGAGELFF. Written as DNA, the CDR3 is TGTGCCACCAGTGGTAGGACTAGCGGGAAAGGGGCCGGGGAGCTGTTTTTT.

This clonotype has a count of ten or more. The chain couples TRBV7-3 to TRBJ2-2; 7 bases are shared with TRBD1. The CDR3 length is 17 residues. Per the germline V gene, CDR1 is SGHTA and CDR2 is FQGTGA. V lost 1 base and J lost 5; bases outside the gene matches: 10. The CDR3 DNA sequence: TGTGCCAGCAGCTTAAAAAGGGACAGTCTCGGAACCGGGGAGCTGTTTTTT. Translation gives CASSLKRDSLGTGELFF.

This clonotype was counted many times. This chain links TRBV6-5 with TRBJ2-2; the match to TRBD1 covers 12 bases. The length of the CDR3 is 18 residues. V was pared by 1 base and J by 7 bases, with 10 bases of the junction left unmatched. CDR1 MNHEY and CDR2 SVGAGI come from the germline V gene. In DNA, the CDR3 is TGTGCCAGCAGTTACTTCCCGGGACAGGGGGCAGTAGGCGGGGAGCTGTTTTTT. Protein product: CASSYFPGQGAVGGELFF.

This clonotype came up many times. The chain couples TRBV7-9 to TRBJ2-7; 10 bases fit TRBD1. The germline CDR1 and CDR2 sequences are SEHNR and FQNEAQ (reference sequence). J gave up 3 bases and V 4 bases, and 3 bases lay outside the gene matches. CDR3 length: 14 amino acids. The CDR3 bases are TGTGCCAGCAGCTGGGGACAGGGGATCTACGAGCAGTACTTC. Protein sequence: CASSWGQGIYEQYF. The whole variable domain, remainder taken from reference TRBV7-9 and TRBJ2-7, is DTGVSQNPRHKITKRGQNVTFRCDPISEHNRLYWYRQTLGQGPEFLTYFQNEAQLEKSRLLSDRFSAERPKGSFSTLEIQRTEQGDSAMYLCASSWGQGIYEQYFGPGTRLTVT.

This clonotype was detected a few times. The genes are TRBV5-1 and TRBJ1-1, with D perhaps TRBD1 (5 bases). Trimming removed 0 bases from V and 2 bases from J, with 11 bases in between. There are 15 residues in the CDR3. CDR1 is SGHRS and CDR2 is YFSETQ in the germline V gene. The CDR3 loop reads CASSLVPGLNTEAFF. CDR3 coding DNA: TGCGCCAGCAGCTTGGTTCCAGGGCTTAACACTGAAGCTTTCTTT.